This is a list of T cell receptor beta chains from one sample in a study of cytomegalovirus exposure and HLA in healthy donors. TCRdb's copy holds only in-frame clones and misses some; the assay was immunoSEQ multiplex PCR. The data show around 140,000 clones, 80% seen once. Input material: PBMCs. Receptor source: a man over 45 in good health and CMV-seronegative. CDR3s include the opening cysteine and the closing phenylalanine or tryptophan. D genes are given only for firm matches. Clone size is given for some rows only: seen once, a few or many times, or a class if the clone is expanded.

J gene | D gene | clone size | V gene | CDR3 protein | CDR3 DNA
TRBJ2-3 | TRBD2 | few | TRBV27 | CASRAGGRTDTQYF | TGTGCCAGTCGAGCGGGAGGGAGAACAGATACGCAGTATTTT
TRBJ1-2 | - | - | TRBV28 | CASRTESTTNYGYTF | TGTGCCAGCAGAACAGAATCGACCACTAACTATGGCTACACCTTC
TRBJ1-1 | TRBD1 | - | TRBV27 | CASSRIGTAEAFF | TGTGCCAGCAGTAGAATAGGGACAGCAGAAGCTTTCTTT
TRBJ2-2 | - | - | TRBV5-1 | CASSLLPRTGELFF | TGCGCCAGCAGCTTACTCCCCCGAACCGGGGAGCTGTTTTTT
TRBJ2-1 | - | - | TRBV19 | CASSIRNEQFF | TGTGCCAGTAGTATCCGGAATGAGCAGTTCTTC
TRBJ2-5 | - | - | TRBV29-1 | CSVNIDTGHLETQYF | TGCAGCGTAAACATAGACACAGGGCACTTGGAGACCCAGTACTTC
TRBJ1-1 | - | - | TRBV6-5 | CASSSWTKAGTEAFF | TGTGCCAGCAGTTCCTGGACCAAGGCAGGGACTGAAGCTTTCTTT
TRBJ1-1 | TRBD1 | - | TRBV2 | CASDTGQGGFGNTEAFF | TGTGCCAGCGATACCGGACAGGGGGGCTTCGGGAACACTGAAGCTTTCTTT
TRBJ2-5 | - | - | TRBV5-6 | CASSLYSGSQETQYF | TGTGCCAGCAGCTTGTATAGCGGAAGCCAAGAGACCCAGTACTTC
TRBJ1-2 | TRBD1 | - | TRBV4-1 | CASSRKPPDRAQNYGYTF | TGCGCCAGCAGCCGCAAACCCCCGGACAGGGCCCAAAACTATGGCTACACCTTC
TRBJ2-3 | TRBD2 | - | TRBV5-1 | CASSLEGEGDTQYF | TGCGCCAGCAGCTTGGAAGGGGAGGGAGATACGCAGTATTTT
TRBJ2-1 | TRBD2 | - | TRBV4-1 | CASSQAGTSGRGEQFF | TGCGCCAGCAGCCAAGCGGGGACTAGCGGGAGGGGTGAGCAGTTCTTC
TRBJ2-7 | - | - | TRBV5-5 | CASSLLSQVTYEQYF | TGTGCCAGCAGCTTGTTGTCTCAGGTAACCTACGAGCAGTACTTC
TRBJ2-2 | - | - | TRBV5-1 | CASSVRTGRDGELFF | TGCGCCAGCAGCGTCCGGACAGGGAGGGACGGGGAGCTGTTTTTT
TRBJ1-1 | - | - | TRBV29-1 | CSAKQPNTEAFF | TGCAGCGCTAAACAGCCGAACACTGAAGCTTTCTTT
TRBJ1-2 | - | - | TRBV27 | CASSRGRVYGYTF | TGTGCCAGCAGCCGCGGGCGGGTCTATGGCTACACCTTC
TRBJ2-7 | - | once | TRBV6-5 | CASGGHRASYEQYF | TGTGCCAGCGGGGGACACCGGGCTTCCTACGAGCAGTACTTC
TRBJ2-1 | - | once | TRBV6-5 | CASSGLYNEQFF | TGTGCCAGCAGTGGGCTATACAATGAGCAGTTCTTC
TRBJ2-1 | - | - | TRBV5-5 | CASSTGQGYNEQFF | TGTGCCAGCAGCACCGGACAAGGATACAATGAGCAGTTCTTC
TRBJ1-2 | TRBD1 | - | TRBV6-1 | CASRGDRAYGYTF | TGTGCCAGCAGAGGCGACAGGGCCTATGGCTACACCTTC
TRBJ2-3 | TRBD1 | - | TRBV28 | CASRGTGDYTDTQYF | TGTGCCAGCAGGGGGACAGGGGACTACACAGATACGCAGTATTTT
TRBJ1-1 | TRBD1 | - | TRBV6-5 | CASSYDRGTEAFF | TGTGCCAGCAGTTACGACAGGGGGACTGAAGCTTTCTTT
TRBJ2-5 | - | - | TRBV28 | CASSFRGGAETQYF | TGTGCCAGCAGTTTTAGGGGTGGTGCGGAGACCCAGTACTTC
TRBJ2-7 | TRBD2 | - | TRBV2 | CASSAPGLAYEQYF | TGTGCCAGCAGTGCCCCGGGACTAGCATACGAGCAGTACTTC
TRBJ2-3 | - | once | TRBV15 | CATSARGASVDTQYF | TGTGCCACCAGCGCCAGGGGCGCGAGTGTAGATACGCAGTATTTT
TRBJ2-7 | TRBD1 | - | TRBV5-1 | CASSLDTPGQGKTYEQYF | TGCGCCAGCAGCCTCGATACACCGGGACAGGGAAAGACCTACGAGCAGTACTTC
TRBJ1-1 | TRBD1 | few | TRBV11-2 | CASSSRTGRMNTEAFF | TGTGCCAGCAGTTCCAGGACAGGGCGGATGAACACTGAAGCTTTCTTT
TRBJ2-7 | TRBD1 | - | TRBV5-5 | CASKETGAHYEQYF | TGTGCCAGCAAGGAGACAGGGGCCCACTACGAGCAGTACTTC
TRBJ2-3 | TRBD2 | - | TRBV27 | CASSLSNLAGADTQYF | TGTGCCAGCAGTTTATCGAACCTAGCGGGAGCTGATACGCAGTATTTT
TRBJ1-4 | - | once | TRBV14 | CASSQAPAYATNEKLFF | TGTGCCAGCAGCCAAGCGCCCGCCTATGCAACTAATGAAAAACTGTTTTTT
TRBJ2-7 | - | - | TRBV19 | CASSIVSQGGYEQYF | TGTGCCAGTAGTATCGTAAGCCAGGGCGGCTACGAGCAGTACTTC
TRBJ1-2 | TRBD1 | once | TRBV5-1 | CASRGQGAPYGYTF | TGCGCCAGCAGGGGACAGGGTGCGCCCTATGGCTACACCTTC
TRBJ1-6 | - | - | TRBV30 | CAWSPRYNSPLHF | TGTGCCTGGAGTCCCAGATACAATTCACCCCTCCACTTT
TRBJ2-2 | - | - | TRBV7-6 | CASSLEPGATGELFF | TGTGCCAGCAGCTTAGAGCCAGGGGCAACCGGGGAGCTGTTTTTT
TRBJ1-6 | TRBD1 | once | TRBV11-2 | CASSLVGTGNSPLHF | TGTGCCAGCAGCTTAGTGGGGACAGGGAATTCACCCCTCCACTTT
TRBJ2-5 | TRBD2 | - | TRBV5-4 | CASSLASGAQETQYF | TGTGCCAGCAGCTTGGCTAGCGGAGCTCAAGAGACCCAGTACTTC
TRBJ1-4 | - | - | TRBV4-1 | CASSQDRAAGEKLFF | TGCGCCAGCAGCCAAGATCGGGCCGCGGGGGAAAAACTGTTTTTT
TRBJ1-2 | - | - | TRBV14 | CASSLTGPFYGYTF | TGTGCCAGCAGCCTGACAGGCCCCTTTTATGGCTACACCTTC
TRBJ1-2 | - | - | TRBV27 | CASSSRETFYGYTF | TGTGCCAGCAGTTCCCGGGAGACTTTCTATGGCTACACCTTC
TRBJ2-7 | - | - | TRBV5-1 | CASSFADEQYF | TGCGCCAGCAGCTTTGCGGACGAGCAGTACTTC
TRBJ2-3 | - | - | TRBV7-6 | CASSLVGGSTDTQYF | TGTGCCAGCAGTTTAGTGGGGGGATCCACAGATACGCAGTATTTT
TRBJ2-4 | - | - | TRBV28 | CASSPGLAKNIQYF | TGTGCCAGCAGTCCGGGACTAGCCAAAAACATTCAGTACTTC
TRBJ2-7 | - | - | TRBV7-2 | CASSLGPSGTITYEQYF | TGTGCCAGCAGCTTAGGACCTTCCGGGACAATTACCTACGAGCAGTACTTC
TRBJ1-1 | - | - | TRBV27 | CASSLVRNTEAFF | TGTGCCAGCAGCCTCGTGCGGAACACTGAAGCTTTCTTT
TRBJ2-1 | - | - | TRBV5-1 | CASRRDSFIYNEQFF | TGCGCCAGCAGGCGTGACAGCTTCATCTACAATGAGCAGTTCTTC
TRBJ2-7 | TRBD1 | few | TRBV5-4 | CASSLGQGVHEQYF | TGTGCCAGCAGCTTAGGACAGGGGGTCCACGAGCAGTACTTC
TRBJ1-4 | TRBD1 | - | TRBV30 | CAWSGQGGEKLFF | TGTGCCTGGAGTGGACAGGGAGGTGAAAAACTGTTTTTT
TRBJ1-1 | - | - | TRBV6-4 | CASSDNRNTEAFF | TGTGCCAGCAGTGACAACAGGAACACTGAAGCTTTCTTT
TRBJ1-1 | - | - | TRBV11-2 | CASRVRVRSEAFF | TGTGCCAGCAGGGTTCGGGTAAGAAGTGAAGCTTTCTTT
TRBJ1-5 | - | - | TRBV27 | CASSLRRDQPQHF | TGTGCCAGCAGTCTCCGACGGGATCAGCCCCAGCATTTT
TRBJ2-1 | TRBD1 | - | TRBV18 | CASSPPRTGVGLGEQFF | TGTGCCAGCTCACCCCCACGGACAGGGGTCGGATTGGGTGAGCAGTTCTTC
TRBJ2-6 | - | many | TRBV5-8 | CASSLYRQANVLTF | TGTGCCAGCAGCTTGTACCGACAGGCCAACGTCCTGACTTTC
TRBJ2-2 | TRBD2 | - | TRBV9 | CASSGGLAGIGELFF | TGTGCCAGCAGTGGGGGACTAGCGGGAATAGGGGAGCTGTTTTTT
TRBJ1-5 | TRBD1 | once | TRBV2 | CASSLTGTAYSNQPQHF | TGTGCCAGCAGTCTAACCGGGACAGCTTATAGCAATCAGCCCCAGCATTTT
TRBJ1-5 | - | - | TRBV29-1 | CSVGGGSGQPQHF | TGCAGCGTTGGAGGAGGGTCGGGTCAGCCCCAGCATTTT
TRBJ2-2 | - | - | TRBV19 | CASSIAENTGELFF | TGTGCCAGTAGTATTGCAGAGAACACCGGGGAGCTGTTTTTT
TRBJ2-5 | TRBD2 | - | TRBV2 | CASRETSGQETQYF | TGTGCCAGCCGCGAGACTAGCGGCCAAGAGACCCAGTACTTC
TRBJ2-7 | - | - | TRBV5-6 | CASSFAGISYEQYF | TGTGCCAGCAGCTTCGCGGGGATCTCCTACGAGCAGTACTTC
TRBJ1-4 | TRBD1 | - | TRBV25-1 | CASSERTGVNEKLFF | TGTGCCAGCAGTGAAAGGACAGGAGTGAATGAAAAACTGTTTTTT